This TCR beta chain was identified in a study of blood T cell repertoires in COVID-19. For the study at large: PBMCs, B-cell-depleted T cells, or T cells were the source of the cDNA or gDNA that made up the material.

Participants reported their clinical history, and cohort assignment relied on those reports. Cohort 3 recovery required two negative PCRs, clearance, or symptom resolution. This table comes from immunoSEQ multiplex PCR, and its TCRdb copy is limited to in-frame clones, with some not included. The profile shows hundreds of thousands of clones, more than 80% of them singletons. CDR1 is SGHNT and CDR2 is YYREEE in the germline V gene (reference sequence). The V and J ends lost 4 bases and 8 bases respectively, with 15 bases between them. The length of the CDR3 is 13 residues. The chain has TRBV5-4 and TRBJ1-2; D ambiguous. The receptor was derived from a woman aged 18-30 years who had recovered from COVID-19. The sequenced material came from PBMCs or T cells enriched from blood (not recorded which). The CDR3 here is CASSPSQAWGYTF. CDR3 nucleotides: TGTGCCAGCAGCCCCAGCCAGGCGTGGGGCTACACCTTC.